This note documents a single T cell receptor (beta chain) sequence. This sample stems from a study of cytomegalovirus exposure and HLA in healthy donors. Across the whole study: Both the 120 or so validation repertoires and the 666 first-cohort repertoires used the same platform, as reported by a later analysis.

The repertoire was sequenced with immunoSEQ multiplex PCR; TCRdb's copy has only in-frame clones and lacks some. The sample carries roughly 120,000 clones, roughly 88% recorded once. The specimen sequenced was PBMCs. The sequence came from a man younger than 35 in good health and CMV-seronegative.

CDR3 DNA sequence: TGCGCCAGCAGCTTGGACGGAGTTAGCACAGATACGCAGTATTTT. It is translated as CASSLDGVSTDTQYF. V is TRBV5-1 and J is TRBJ2-3; D gene ambiguous. The CDR3 spans 15 residues. Per the germline V gene, CDR1 is SGHRS and CDR2 is YFSETQ. Trimming left V 0 bases short and J 0 bases short, with 8 bases between.